The present entry profiles one TCR beta chain with its context. One junction end does not reproduce the germline sequence, and a read error may be involved. The sample belongs to a study of cytotoxic CD8 clonotypes in ibrutinib-treated CLL. The CDR3 sequence is 10 residues long. Germline CDR1 is MGHRA and CDR2 is YSYEKL. Method: immunoSEQ multiplex PCR; TCRdb's copy keeps in-frame clones and lacks some. The data show under 200,000 clones, around 80% seen once. Material: PBMCs, obtained after 24 months of ibrutinib treatment. The receptor's source is a human donor with chronic lymphocytic leukemia. V gene TRBV4-1 combines with J gene TRBJ1-3; TRBD1 might be the D (5 bases). The DNA for the CDR3 is TGCGCCAGCAGCCAAGCGCCAGGGATTTTT. Its translation: CASSQAPGIF.